Presented here are 23 T cell receptor beta chains from one specimen sequenced in a study of blood T cell repertoires in COVID-19. Here immunoSEQ multiplex PCR was the method, and the copy in TCRdb shows in-frame clones only, minus some. Here the sample spans a few hundred thousand clones, approximately 82% being singletons. Sequenced sample: peripheral blood. These receptors were obtained from a middle-aged woman who had recovered from COVID-19.

The sample holds a few counts of this clone. This rearrangement joins TRBV19 to TRBJ1-2, with TRBD1 matching over 7 bases. V shed 6 bases and J 3 bases; nucleotides not matched to a gene: 7. The CDR3 contains 14 residues. The germline V gene encodes CDR1 LNHDA and CDR2 SQIVND (reference sequence). The CDR3 DNA reads TGTGCCAGTAGGCAGACAGGGATCGACTATGGCTACACCTTC. Its protein is CASRQTGIDYGYTF.

The chain joins TRBV3-1 (or the pseudogene TRBV3-2) to TRBJ2-7; 8 nucleotides agree with TRBD1. The CDR3 has 14 residues. The V gene end was trimmed by 1 base and the J gene end by 9 bases; junction bases not matched to a gene: 8. Per the germline V gene, CDR1 is LGHDT and CDR2 is YNNKEL (reference sequence). Here the CDR3 DNA reads TGTGCCAGCAGCCAAGCCGACAGGGGTGGAGGGCAGTACTTC. Residues: CASSQADRGGGQYF.

CDR3 in DNA: TGTGCCAGCTCGTCCTGGGCGAGTTTGGAGACCCAGTACTTC. Its translation is CASSSWASLETQYF. The J gene is TRBJ2-5, the V gene TRBV18, with D unresolved. This CDR3 has 14 residues. The germline V gene encodes CDR1 KGHSH and CDR2 LQKENI. V lost 6 bases and J 5 bases, leaving 16 bases between the germline ends.

This clone is a singleton in its sample. CDR3 sequence (DNA): TGCGCCAGCAGCTTGGCCGGCCCGTCGGGAAAACTGTTTTTT. This sequence encodes CASSLAGPSGKLFF. V gene TRBV5-1 combines with J gene TRBJ1-4; D remains unclear. The CDR3 covers 14 residues. The germline V gene has CDR1 SGHRS and CDR2 YFSETQ. Trimming shortened V by 0 bases and J by 10 bases, and 13 bases separated the two germline ends.

CDR3 sequence: CASSLGERSDTQYF. The CDR3 nucleotides are TGTGCCAGCAGCTTAGGGGAGCGCTCAGATACGCAGTATTTT. The J gene is TRBJ2-3, the V gene TRBV13; D uncertain. The CDR3 loop spans 14 amino acids. Per germline, CDR1 PRHDT and CDR2 FYEKMQ (reference sequence). The germline V and J ends were trimmed by 0 bases and 4 bases, with 8 bases remaining between them.

The chain is built from TRBV7-6 and TRBJ2-1, with 8 nucleotides matching TRBD2. J lost 0 bases, V lost 6 bases, and 4 bases had no gene match. The CDR3 extends over 15 amino acids. CDR1 is SGHVS, CDR2 FNYEAQ, per germline. In nucleotides, the CDR3 is TGTGCCAGCAGACACGGGGGGGGCTCCTACAATGAGCAGTTCTTC. It translates to CASRHGGGSYNEQFF.

The rearrangement links TRBV18 to TRBJ2-7, with a possible D match to TRBD1 (5 bases). Germline V gene lookup returns CDR1 KGHSH and CDR2 LQKENI. Trimming took 3 bases from V and 3 from J, leaving 15 bases between them. The CDR3 contains 15 residues. CDR3 DNA: TGTGCCAGCTCACCGTTTGAACTACAGGACTACGAGCAGTACTTC. Encoded protein: CASSPFELQDYEQYF.

Comment on this clone: Additional DNA sequences in this sample encode the identical CDR3. The chain recombines TRBV12-3 or TRBV12-4 with TRBJ2-5, with 7 bases fitting TRBD1. The ends lost 3 bases at V and 4 bases at J; junction bases unmatched: 2. The CDR3 has 13 amino acids. The CDR3 spells CASSLGQRETQYF. CDR3 sequence (DNA): TGTGCCAGCAGTTTGGGACAGCGAGAGACCCAGTACTTC.

The V call is TRBV9, the J call TRBJ2-6; D might be TRBD2 (5 bases). The CDR3 has 16 residues. V shed 5 bases and J shed 4 bases, with 16 bases lying between them. The germline CDR1 and CDR2 sequences are SGDLS and YYNGEE. The CDR3 reads CASRPPGGLGANVLTF. CDR3 bases: TGTGCCAGCAGACCACCAGGAGGACTCGGGGCCAACGTCCTGACTTTC.

The rearrangement joins TRBV6-5 to TRBJ1-2, with 7 bases fitting TRBD1. This CDR3 has 13 amino acids. Trimming cost V 6 bases and J 7 bases; bases outside gene matches: 8. Per germline, CDR1 MNHEY and CDR2 SVGAGI. The CDR3 here is CASSNTGEGGYTF. DNA of the CDR3: TGTGCCAGCAGCAACACAGGGGAAGGTGGCTACACCTTC.

As DNA, the CDR3 is TGTGCCAGCAGCAACAGGAGAAGTTCAGATACGCAGTATTTT. Translation: CASSNRRSSDTQYF. The chain recombines TRBV5-6 with TRBJ2-3, with TRBD1 as a possible D gene (5 bases). Trimming shortened V by 4 bases and J by 4 bases, and 13 bases separated the two germline ends. The germline V gene encodes CDR1 SGHDT and CDR2 YYEEEE. The CDR3 is 14 residues long. The full variable domain, with the rest looked up from reference TRBV5-6 and TRBJ2-3, is DAGVTQSPTHLIKTRGQQVTLRCSPKSGHDTVSWYQQALGQGPQFIFQYYEEEERQRGNFPDRFSGHQFPNYSSELNVNALLLGDSALYLCASSNRRSSDTQYFGPGTRLTVL.

The chain combines TRBV19 with TRBJ1-1; 9 nucleotides line up with TRBD1. Looked up from germline, CDR1 is LNHDA and CDR2 is SQIVND (reference sequence). This CDR3 spans 16 amino acids. V was pared by 7 bases and J by 7 bases, with 16 bases of the junction left unmatched. CDR3 loop: CASTVVGTGKRGEAFF. Here the CDR3 DNA reads TGTGCCAGTACCGTCGTGGGGACAGGGAAAAGAGGTGAAGCTTTCTTT.

DNA of the CDR3: TGTGCCAGCAGCGGGGGGGCCAGAGATACGCAGTATTTT. This gives the protein CASSGGARDTQYF. The chain couples TRBV7-2 to TRBJ2-3; a weak D match, TRBD2 (7 bases). V was clipped by 5 bases and J by 5 bases, with 11 bases between them. The CDR3 spans 13 residues. Germline CDR1 is SGHTA and CDR2 is FQGNSA.

The CDR3 sequence is CASSLEVPQEQYF. In nucleotides, the CDR3 is TGTGCCAGCAGCTTAGAAGTCCCACAAGAGCAGTACTTC. The chain joins TRBV11-3 to TRBJ2-7; D unclear. The V end lost 0 bases, the J end lost 7 bases, and 10 bases lay between the germline ends. This CDR3 region has 13 residues. Germline CDR1 SGHNT, CDR2 YENEEA. The full variable domain, its missing parts supplied by reference TRBV11-3 and TRBJ2-7, is EAGVVQSPRYKIIEKKQPVAFWCNPISGHNTLYWYLQNLGQGPELLIRYENEEAVDDSQLPKDRFSAERLKGVDSTLKIQPAELGDSAVYLCASSLEVPQEQYFGPGTRLTVT.

The genes are TRBV5-1 and TRBJ2-2, with TRBD2 matching over 14 bases. V gave up 4 bases and J gave up 9 bases; unmatched junction bases: 8. Germline V CDR1 and CDR2: SGHRS, YFSETQ. There are 16 residues in the CDR3. CDR3 nucleotide sequence: TGCGCCAGCAGCCCGGGGACTAGCGGGGGTCAAAGGGAGCTGTTTTTT. Its protein is CASSPGTSGGQRELFF. The full variable domain, its missing parts supplied by reference TRBV5-1 and TRBJ2-2, is KAGVTQTPRYLIKTRGQQVTLSCSPISGHRSVSWYQQTPGQGLQFLFEYFSETQRNKGNFPGRFSGRQFSNSRSEMNVSTLELGDSALYLCASSPGTSGGQRELFFGEGSRLTVL.

V and J are TRBV4-3 and TRBJ2-3; 16 nucleotides agree with TRBD2. Losses at the gene ends were 1 base for V and 3 bases for J; bases not matched to a gene: 7. Germline loops: CDR1 LGHNA, CDR2 YSLEER. CDR3 length: 19 amino acids. The CDR3: CASSQAGTSGGAATDTQYF. The CDR3 bases are TGCGCCAGCAGCCAAGCCGGGACTAGCGGGGGGGCAGCGACAGATACGCAGTATTTT.

The chain has TRBV6-5 and TRBJ2-2; D remains ambiguous. Trimming took off 5 bases at V and 3 bases at J, with 7 bases between the two ends. Germline V gives CDR1 MNHEY, CDR2 SVGAGI. This CDR3 is built from 13 residues. This CDR3 is CASSRVDTGELFF. The CDR3 DNA sequence: TGTGCCAGCAGTCGGGTTGACACCGGGGAGCTGTTTTTT.

V usage is TRBV25-1 and J usage is TRBJ2-1, with 7 nucleotides matching TRBD1. This CDR3 comprises 16 residues. Trimming removed 1 base from V and 7 bases from J; junction bases left unmatched: 10. Per germline, CDR1 MGHDK and CDR2 SYGVNS. The CDR3 bases are TGTGCCAGCAGTGAATCTTTTCCCGGGACAGTTAATGAGCAGTTCTTC. As protein: CASSESFPGTVNEQFF.

J is TRBJ2-2 and V is TRBV30; a weak D match, TRBD1 (6 bases). The CDR3 contains 13 residues. Trimming pared 1 base from V and 7 bases from J, leaving 10 bases between. CDR1 is GTSNPN, CDR2 SVGIG, per germline (reference sequence). CDR3 DNA sequence: TGTGCCTGGAGTGCCCAGGGGTACGGGGAGCTGTTTTTT. This encodes CAWSAQGYGELFF.

The chain carries TRBV7-2 and TRBJ2-3; TRBD2 aligns across 9 bases. With V trimmed by 1 base and J by 5 bases, 4 bases remained unmatched. Germline CDR1 and CDR2: SGHTA and FQGNSA. This CDR3 has 15 residues. This CDR3 is CASSLGLSGGDTQYF. As DNA, the CDR3 is TGTGCCAGCAGCTTAGGCCTTAGCGGGGGAGATACGCAGTATTTT.

V gene TRBV28 combines with J gene TRBJ1-5; no reliable D call. The length of the CDR3 is 15 residues. Trimming took 6 bases from V and 0 from J, leaving 12 bases between them. Germline V gene sequence: CDR1 MDHEN, CDR2 SYDVKM. The CDR3 region is CASSLTIDSNQPQHF. Written as DNA, the CDR3 is TGTGCCAGCAGCTTGACTATAGATAGCAATCAGCCCCAGCATTTT.

The chain employs TRBV7-3 and TRBJ1-2; D remains unclear. This CDR3 comprises 13 residues. Deletions cut 1 base from V and 3 bases from J, with 6 bases between. From germline, CDR1 is SGHTA and CDR2 FQGTGA. CDR3 loop: CASSLNTDYGYTF. DNA for the CDR3: TGTGCCAGCAGCTTAAATACGGACTATGGCTACACCTTC.

V and J are TRBV4-3 and TRBJ2-1; 9 bases are a match to TRBD2. Germline assignment: CDR1 LGHNA and CDR2 YSLEER. CDR3 length: 17 residues. V lost 1 base to trimming and J lost 5 bases; unmatched junction nucleotides: 9. The CDR3 here is CASSQGRWRGGNNEQFF. Written as DNA, the CDR3 is TGCGCCAGCAGCCAAGGGCGGTGGCGGGGGGGTAACAATGAGCAGTTCTTC.